The next 27 T cell receptor beta chains were all read from a single sample in a study of T cell responses to AZD1222 COVID-19 vaccine. The assay was immunoSEQ multiplex PCR, and TCRdb's table has in-frame clones only and misses some. The sample holds fewer than 90,000 clones; 88% are singletons and the top ten take 6.9%. Specimen: peripheral blood, collected 28 days after the second AZD1222 dose. These receptor sequences come from an adult who received the AZD1222 COVID-19 vaccine.

Comment on this clone: This specimen includes other DNA sequences encoding the same CDR3. CDR3: CASSSNSPLHF. CDR3 nucleotides: TGTGCCAGCAGCTCTAATTCACCCCTCCACTTT. The chain employs TRBV7-2 and TRBJ1-6, with D uncertain. CDR3 length equals 11 residues. V was cut by 4 bases and J by 6 bases, with 1 base left in between. The germline V gene encodes CDR1 SGHTA and CDR2 FQGNSA.

The rearrangement joins TRBV14 to TRBJ1-1, with unresolved D. This CDR3 spans 18 amino acids. CDR1 is SGHDN, CDR2 FVKESK, per germline. V lost 0 bases, J lost 0 bases, and 17 bases lay in between. In DNA, the CDR3 is TGTGCCAGCAGCCAAGATGTCGGGTTTATCGGAGTGAACACTGAAGCTTTCTTT. Protein sequence: CASSQDVGFIGVNTEAFF.

Regarding this clone: Different DNA sequences within this sample yield the same CDR3. The chain has TRBV11-2 and TRBJ1-3; D is unclear. Germline V lookup: CDR1 SGHAT, CDR2 FQNNGV. The germline V and J ends were trimmed by 5 bases and 2 bases, with 4 bases remaining between them. The length of the CDR3 is 12 residues. The CDR3 here is CASSPTGNTIYF. The CDR3 DNA follows: TGTGCCAGCAGCCCGACTGGAAACACCATATATTTT. The whole variable domain, remainder taken from reference TRBV11-2 and TRBJ1-3, is EAGVAQSPRYKIIEKRQSVAFWCNPISGHATLYWYQQILGQGPKLLIQFQNNGVVDDSQLPKDRFSAERLKGVDSTLKIQPAKLEDSAVYLCASSPTGNTIYFGEGSWLTVV.

The chain employs TRBV27 and TRBJ1-5; D not certain. The CDR3 is 14 amino acids. Deletions cut 2 bases from V and 3 bases from J, with 8 bases between. Germline V gene lookup returns CDR1 MNHEY and CDR2 SMNVEV (reference sequence). CDR3 nucleotides: TGTGCCAGCAGTTTACGGCAGGTCAATCAGCCCCAGCATTTT. Residues: CASSLRQVNQPQHF.

The V and J genes are TRBV9 and TRBJ1-6, with a weak D call TRBD1 (6 bases). CDR1 and CDR2 from the germline V gene are SGDLS and YYNGEE. Trimming removed 3 bases at V and 10 bases at J, with 11 bases between. CDR3 size: 13 residues. The CDR3 sequence is CASSERTESPLHF. CDR3 sequence (DNA): TGTGCCAGCAGCGAGCGGACAGAATCACCCCTCCACTTT.

The V gene is TRBV29-1, the J gene TRBJ1-3, with 8 nucleotides matching TRBD1. CDR3 size: 12 residues. J was trimmed by 4 bases and V by 7 bases; bases with no gene match: 3. CDR1 is SQVTM and CDR2 is ANQGSEA in the germline V gene. Here the CDR3 reads CSAAGGGNTIYF. CDR3 DNA: TGCAGCGCCGCAGGGGGCGGAAACACCATATATTTT.

The genes are TRBV11-2 and TRBJ2-3; 12 bases are shared with TRBD2. Germline V lookup: CDR1 SGHAT, CDR2 FQNNGV. The CDR3 sequence is 17 residues long. Trimming at V came to 5 bases and at J to 5 bases, leaving 11 bases not matched to a gene. The DNA for the CDR3 is TGTGCCAGCAGCCCCCGACTAGCGGGAGTTGTGAAAGATACGCAGTATTTT. This codes for CASSPRLAGVVKDTQYF.

The gene calls are TRBV6-5 and TRBJ1-4; 8 bases align to TRBD1. This CDR3 has 13 amino acids. The germline CDR1 and CDR2 sequences are MNHEY and SVGAGI. V lost 6 bases, J lost 7 bases, and 4 bases stayed unmatched. DNA of the CDR3: TGTGCCAGCAGGACAGGGGTGGGTGAAAAACTGTTTTTT. It codes for CASRTGVGEKLFF.

This chain uses TRBV24-1 with TRBJ2-5; 7 bases map to TRBD1. Germline CDR1 and CDR2: KGHDR and SFDVKD. This CDR3 region has 15 residues. V gave up 3 bases and J gave up 5 bases; unmatched junction bases: 8. The CDR3 coding sequence is TGTGCCACCAGTGATCAAACAGGGGTGCGGGAGACCCAGTACTTC. This encodes CATSDQTGVRETQYF.

The chain joins TRBV7-2 to TRBJ2-7; D gene ambiguous. The germline CDR1 and CDR2 sequences are SGHTA and FQGNSA. V was shortened by 1 base and J by 0 bases, with 10 bases between the two germline ends. The CDR3 runs to 15 residues. The DNA of the CDR3 is TGTGCCAGCAGCTTAGTGGGCTCGAGCTCCTACGAGCAGTACTTC. Amino acid sequence: CASSLVGSSSYEQYF. Filled out from reference TRBV7-2 and TRBJ2-7, the complete variable domain reads GAGVSQSPSNKVTEKGKDVELRCDPISGHTALYWYRQSLGQGLEFLIYFQGNSAPDKSGLPSDRFSAERTGGSVSTLTIQRTQQEDSAVYLCASSLVGSSSYEQYFGPGTRLTVT.

The chain uses TRBV11-3 and TRBJ2-7; the D gene is possibly TRBD2 (5 bases). V was cut by 2 bases and J by 4 bases, with 12 bases left in between. Germline V gene sequence: CDR1 SGHNT, CDR2 YENEEA. CDR3 length: 14 residues. CDR3 sequence (DNA): TGTGCCAGCAGCTTACGGGGTGATGGTTACGAGCAGTACTTC. Amino acid sequence: CASSLRGDGYEQYF.

The genes are TRBV7-2 and TRBJ2-7, with 9 bases that match TRBD2. V lost 0 bases to trimming and J lost 1 base; unmatched junction nucleotides: 4. The length of the CDR3 is 16 residues. CDR1 SGHTA and CDR2 FQGNSA come from the germline V gene. The CDR3: CASSLAGSGRSYEQYF. CDR3 coding DNA: TGTGCCAGCAGCTTAGCAGGTAGCGGGAGATCCTACGAGCAGTACTTC.

The chain uses TRBV11-2 and TRBJ1-3, with TRBD1 as a possible D gene (5 bases). The CDR3 has 15 amino acids. Trimming cost V 4 bases and J 7 bases, with 17 bases left between them. Germline assignment: CDR1 SGHAT and CDR2 FQNNGV. CDR3 in DNA: TGTGCCAGCAGCTCACAACCCAGGGCGAGTAACACCATATATTTT. Its translation is CASSSQPRASNTIYF.

This chain joins TRBV7-6 and TRBJ2-5; D unresolved. Between the trimmed V and J ends, which lost 3 bases and 2 bases, there was a span of 10 bases. CDR1 and CDR2 (germline): SGHVS, FNYEAQ. The CDR3 sequence is 14 residues long. The CDR3 coding sequence is TGTGCCAGCAGCTTCGGACCTCGTCAAGAGACCCAGTACTTC. Its translation is CASSFGPRQETQYF.

This sequence joins TRBV5-1 and TRBJ2-1, with 9 bases lining up with TRBD1. With V trimmed by 4 bases and J by 10 bases, 6 bases remained unmatched. Per germline, CDR1 SGHRS and CDR2 YFSETQ. CDR3 length: 13 amino acids. The CDR3 region has the DNA TGCGCCAGCAGCCACATTACAGGGGGCGAGCAGTTCTTC. This encodes CASSHITGGEQFF. The entire variable domain, with the rest obtained from reference TRBV5-1 and TRBJ2-1, is as follows: KAGVTQTPRYLIKTRGQQVTLSCSPISGHRSVSWYQQTPGQGLQFLFEYFSETQRNKGNFPGRFSGRQFSNSRSEMNVSTLELGDSALYLCASSHITGGEQFFGPGTRLTVL.

V is TRBV10-2 and J is TRBJ1-5; D ambiguous. Germline lookup yields CDR1 WSHSY and CDR2 SAAADI. V was pared by 3 bases and J by 4 bases, with 10 bases between. This CDR3 comprises 14 residues. This CDR3 is CASSEQLINQPQHF. The CDR3 DNA sequence: TGCGCCAGCAGTGAACAGCTAATAAATCAGCCCCAGCATTTT.

The rearrangement joins TRBV6-4 to TRBJ1-5; D is possibly TRBD1 (5 bases). Deletions cut 7 bases from V and 2 bases from J, with 24 bases between. Per the germline V gene, CDR1 is MRHNA and CDR2 is SNTAGT. This CDR3 has 18 residues. CDR3 coding DNA: TGTGCCAGCATATGGCCAGAACACCTTCGGGGGTGCAATCAGCCCCAGCATTTT. Protein product: CASIWPEHLRGCNQPQHF.

The chain joins TRBV7-9 to TRBJ1-3; 7 nucleotides agree with TRBD1. V lost 5 bases to trimming and J lost 0 bases; unmatched junction nucleotides: 10. CDR3 size: 17 residues. Germline V lookup: CDR1 SEHNR, CDR2 FQNEAQ (reference sequence). This CDR3 is CASSDLPGQFSGNTIYF. Written as DNA, the CDR3 is TGTGCCAGCAGCGATTTACCGGGACAGTTCTCTGGAAACACCATATATTTT.

V gene TRBV19 combines with J gene TRBJ1-6, with D uncertain. V lost 3 bases, J lost 10 bases, and 13 bases lay in between. Germline loops: CDR1 LNHDA, CDR2 SQIVND (reference sequence). This CDR3 contains 14 residues. The CDR3: CASSILSGRSPLHF. The CDR3 DNA reads as TGTGCCAGTAGTATCTTGTCGGGTCGATCACCCCTCCACTTT.

V usage is TRBV19 and J usage is TRBJ2-1; 10 nucleotides line up with TRBD2. Germline trimming cut 2 bases from V and 1 base from J; bases unmatched to any gene: 2. Germline V gives CDR1 LNHDA, CDR2 SQIVND (reference sequence). This CDR3 contains 16 residues. This CDR3 is CASSISLAGSYNEQFF. CDR3 nucleotide sequence: TGTGCCAGTAGTATATCACTAGCGGGGTCCTACAATGAGCAGTTCTTC.

The rearrangement joins TRBV25-1 to TRBJ2-3, with TRBD1 matching over 8 bases. The V gene's germline CDR1 is MGHDK and CDR2 SYGVNS. V lost 0 bases, J lost 2 bases, and 4 bases stayed unmatched. This CDR3 comprises 16 residues. This chain's CDR3 is CASSEYRTGTTDTQYF. The CDR3, as DNA: TGTGCCAGCAGTGAATATAGGACAGGGACCACAGATACGCAGTATTTT.

The chain combines TRBV6-2 or TRBV6-3 with TRBJ2-7; 12 bases are a match to TRBD2. V lost 5 bases and J lost 1; bases outside the gene matches: 3. From germline, CDR1 is MNHEY and CDR2 SVGEGT. The CDR3 is 15 amino acids. This CDR3 reads CASSPGLAGSYEQYF. CDR3 DNA sequence: TGTGCCAGCAGTCCCGGACTAGCGGGGTCCTACGAGCAGTACTTC.

The genes are TRBV27 and TRBJ2-7; D possibly corresponds to TRBD2 (6 bases). This CDR3 is 14 amino acids long. V was cut by 3 bases and J by 2 bases, with 11 bases left in between. Germline CDR1 MNHEY, CDR2 SMNVEV (reference sequence). CDR3 residues: CASSLRGRTYEQYF. For the CDR3, the DNA is TGTGCCAGCAGTTTGCGGGGACGAACCTACGAGCAGTACTTC.

The chain has TRBV5-5 and TRBJ2-5; D remains unclear. This CDR3 is built from 14 residues. Germline loops: CDR1 SGHKS, CDR2 YYEKEE (reference sequence). V lost 0 bases to trimming and J lost 5 bases, with 11 bases between them. This CDR3 is CASSLGLSIETQYF. In nucleotides, the CDR3 is TGTGCCAGCAGCTTGGGACTTAGCATTGAGACCCAGTACTTC.

The gene calls are TRBV6-2 or TRBV6-3 and TRBJ2-7; the D is unclear. This CDR3 region has 15 residues. The germline V gene has CDR1 MNHEY and CDR2 SVGEGT. The V and J ends lost 2 bases and 3 bases respectively, with 14 bases between them. In DNA, the CDR3 is TGTGCCAGCAGTTACGAGGCCTCCCAATTCTACGAGCAGTACTTC. Translation gives CASSYEASQFYEQYF.

This clone was counted once. The CDR3 is CASSLGHSSYEQYF. The CDR3 nucleotides are TGTGCCAGCAGCTTAGGGCACAGCTCCTACGAGCAGTACTTC. J is TRBJ2-7 and V is TRBV7-7; D is unclear. Germline-derived CDR1 and CDR2 are SSHAT and FNYEAQ (reference sequence). V dropped 1 base and J dropped 0 bases, with 7 bases sitting between them. The CDR3 is made up of 14 amino acids.

The chain is built from TRBV7-2 and TRBJ1-1; unclear D gene. The CDR3 loop spans 15 amino acids. V lost 5 bases and J lost 0, with 13 bases in between. Germline V gene sequence: CDR1 SGHTA, CDR2 FQGNSA. CDR3: CASSPRTVMNTEAFF. CDR3 bases: TGTGCCAGCAGCCCCAGGACGGTCATGAACACTGAAGCTTTCTTT.